The 29 T cell receptor beta chains below were found in one sample sequenced in a study of blood T cell repertoires in COVID-19. Here immunoSEQ multiplex PCR was the method, and the copy in TCRdb shows in-frame clones only, minus some. The data hold over 150,000 clones, with around 82% observed a single time. Sequencing was done on a sample of peripheral blood. The receptors were sampled from a man aged 65 to 85 with active or convalescent COVID-19.

The chain is built from TRBV2 and TRBJ1-1; D unresolved. V gave up 9 bases and J gave up 2 bases, with 13 bases separating them. The germline V gene encodes CDR1 SNHLY and CDR2 FYNNEI. This CDR3 region has 13 residues. The CDR3 bases are TGTGCCAGACTAATGGGAGCTAACACTGAAGCTTTCTTT. Its protein product is CARLMGANTEAFF.

The J gene is TRBJ1-5, the V gene TRBV7-2; weak D call: TRBD1 (5 bases). Looked up from germline, CDR1 is SGHTA and CDR2 is FQGNSA. The V end lost 1 base, the J end lost 6 bases, and 10 bases lay between the germline ends. The CDR3 totals 14 residues. CDR3 residues: CASSLVQGGQPQHF. The CDR3 nucleotides are TGTGCCAGCAGCTTAGTCCAGGGAGGTCAGCCCCAGCATTTT.

V usage is TRBV10-3 and J usage is TRBJ1-1; 10 nucleotides align to TRBD1. CDR3 length equals 12 residues. The germline V gene has CDR1 ENHRY and CDR2 SYGVKD. After removal of 6 bases from V and 11 bases from J, the junction contained 6 bases not matched to a gene. As DNA, the CDR3 is TGTGCCATCAGAGGGACAGGGGAGTCGGCTTTCTTT. This encodes CAIRGTGESAFF.

The rearrangement joins TRBV4-2 to TRBJ1-3, with TRBD1 matching 10 bases. The V and J ends lost 1 base and 3 bases, in that order; junction bases with no gene match: 6. Germline V gene data show CDR1 as LGHNA and CDR2 as YNFKEQ. The CDR3 runs 17 residues. In DNA, the CDR3 is TGTGCCAGCAGCCAAGTTTCGACAGGGGGCTTTGGAAACACCATATATTTT. It yields the protein CASSQVSTGGFGNTIYF.

The chain couples TRBV7-3 to TRBJ2-3; 8 bases agree with TRBD1. The CDR3 loop spans 14 amino acids. CDR1 and CDR2 (germline): SGHTA, FQGTGA. V was pared by 5 bases and J by 2 bases, with 3 bases of the junction left unmatched. The chain's CDR3 is CASSRQGYTDTQYF. The DNA for the CDR3 is TGTGCCAGCAGCCGACAGGGGTACACAGATACGCAGTATTTT. The complete variable domain, with remaining parts taken from reference TRBV7-3 and TRBJ2-3, reads GAGVSQTPSNKVTEKGKYVELRCDPISGHTALYWYRQSLGQGPEFLIYFQGTGAADDSGLPNDRFFAVRPEGSVSTLKIQRTERGDSAVYLCASSRQGYTDTQYFGPGTRLTVL.

The genes are TRBV19 and TRBJ2-4; possibly TRBD1 for D (6 bases). Deletions cut 3 bases from V and 3 bases from J, with 12 bases between. The CDR3 loop spans 15 amino acids. The germline gives CDR1 LNHDA, CDR2 SQIVND (reference sequence). The CDR3 coding sequence is TGTGCCAGTAGTATGTTGGCGGACAGCAAAAACATTCAGTACTTC. Amino acids: CASSMLADSKNIQYF.

This CDR3 reads CSVGAGRYEQFF. The DNA for the CDR3 is TGCAGCGTTGGCGCGGGGCGCTATGAGCAGTTCTTC. The gene calls are TRBV29-1 and TRBJ2-1; D is possibly TRBD2 (6 bases). From germline, CDR1 is SQVTM and CDR2 ANQGSEA. The CDR3 sequence is 12 residues long. The V and J ends lost 4 bases and 8 bases respectively, with 12 bases between them.

The genes are TRBV7-3 and TRBJ2-1, with 8 bases lining up with TRBD2. Germline CDR1 is SGHTA and CDR2 is FQGTGA. Losses at the gene ends were 0 bases for V and 10 bases for J; bases not matched to a gene: 11. CDR3 size: 16 residues. CDR3 DNA sequence: TGTGCCAGCAGCTTAACCCGGGCGGGAGGCACCAGGGAGCAGTTCTTC. This codes for CASSLTRAGGTREQFF.

J is TRBJ2-7 and V is TRBV4-1; tentative D call: TRBD2 (5 bases). The V gene's germline CDR1 is MGHRA and CDR2 YSYEKL. With 1 base removed from V and 3 bases from J, the gap between germline ends came to 7 bases. The length of the CDR3 is 13 residues. CDR3 sequence reads: CASSQGSGYEQYF. In DNA, the CDR3 is TGCGCCAGCAGCCAAGGGAGCGGCTACGAGCAGTACTTC.

V gene TRBV11-2 combines with J gene TRBJ1-1; D unresolved. V lost 5 bases and J 1 base, leaving 11 bases between the germline ends. Per germline, CDR1 SGHAT and CDR2 FQNNGV. CDR3 length equals 14 residues. In DNA, the CDR3 is TGTGCCAGCAGCCCCCGACCAGGGAACACTGAAGCTTTCTTT. It translates to CASSPRPGNTEAFF.

This clone has more than one count but fewer than ten. This sequence joins TRBV6-6 and TRBJ1-2; 8 nucleotides line up with TRBD1. The CDR3 contains 14 residues. CDR1 is MNHNY, CDR2 SVGAGI, per germline (reference sequence). Losses at the gene ends were 2 bases for V and 4 bases for J; bases not matched to a gene: 3. The CDR3 reads CASSYQGQAYGYTF. The CDR3 bases are TGTGCCAGCAGTTACCAGGGACAGGCCTATGGCTACACCTTC.

The chain has TRBV27 and TRBJ2-2; tentatively, D is TRBD2 (5 bases). Per germline, CDR1 MNHEY and CDR2 SMNVEV (reference sequence). V lost 2 bases, J lost 5 bases, and 15 bases lay in between. CDR3 size: 16 residues. In DNA, the CDR3 is TGTGCCAGCAGTTTACTGAGGGCCCGTGGGACCGGGGAGCTGTTTTTT. Its protein product is CASSLLRARGTGELFF.

This sequence joins TRBV2 and TRBJ2-3; 9 nucleotides line up with TRBD1. CDR3 length equals 17 residues. J was trimmed by 3 bases and V by 6 bases; bases with no gene match: 13. Per the germline V gene, CDR1 is SNHLY and CDR2 is FYNNEI. The CDR3 is CASRTAPGQGLTDTQYF. In DNA, the CDR3 is TGTGCCAGCAGGACTGCCCCGGGACAGGGTCTGACAGATACGCAGTATTTT.

The chain recombines TRBV4-3 with TRBJ2-7; weak D call: TRBD1 (5 bases). Between the trimmed V and J ends, which lost 0 bases and 0 bases, there was a span of 12 bases. CDR1 is LGHNA, CDR2 YSLEER, per germline. This CDR3 has 16 amino acids. The CDR3 sequence: CASSQEDSVSSYEQYF. The DNA for the CDR3 is TGCGCCAGCAGCCAAGAAGACAGTGTCAGCTCCTACGAGCAGTACTTC.

This clone was seen a few times. V gene TRBV2 combines with J gene TRBJ1-5, with D possibly TRBD1 on 6 matching bases. The CDR3 consists of 14 residues. Germline V CDR1 and CDR2: SNHLY, FYNNEI. The ends were cut back, 8 bases at V and 3 bases at J, with 14 bases in the middle. The CDR3 is CASRTEQTNQPQHF. The CDR3 DNA reads as TGTGCCAGCCGGACAGAACAAACCAATCAGCCCCAGCATTTT.

The chain is built from TRBV28 and TRBJ1-5, with TRBD1 matching 8 bases. The V segment lost 8 bases and the J segment 4 bases; nucleotides outside the gene matches: 10. Per the germline V gene, CDR1 is MDHEN and CDR2 is SYDVKM. This CDR3 contains 15 residues. CDR3 bases: TGTGCCAGCGGGGTGACAGGGGAGGAAAATCAGCCCCAGCATTTT. This sequence encodes CASGVTGEENQPQHF.

J is TRBJ1-5 and V is TRBV19; 11 bases are shared with TRBD1. V gave up 3 bases and J gave up 0 bases; unmatched junction bases: 7. Germline assignment: CDR1 LNHDA and CDR2 SQIVND (reference sequence). The CDR3 runs 18 residues. CDR3 region: CASSIGQGALYSNQPQHF. The CDR3 nucleotides read TGTGCCAGTAGTATCGGACAGGGGGCCCTATATAGCAATCAGCCCCAGCATTTT.

This clone was detected only once. The V call is TRBV19, the J call TRBJ2-2; D might be TRBD2 (5 bases). V was trimmed by 0 bases and J by 6 bases, leaving 11 bases between them. In germline, CDR1 is LNHDA, CDR2 SQIVND (reference sequence). CDR3 length: 15 amino acids. The CDR3 sequence: CASSIDRELAGELFF. The CDR3 DNA is TGTGCCAGTAGTATAGACCGGGAATTAGCCGGGGAGCTGTTTTTT.

This clone was recorded only once. The chain has TRBV6-5 and TRBJ1-5, with TRBD1 matching over 7 bases. Per the germline V gene, CDR1 is MNHEY and CDR2 is SVGAGI. Trimming took 5 bases from V and 2 from J; bases not matched to a gene: 3. This CDR3 is built from 14 residues. The CDR3 coding sequence is TGTGCCAGCAGTCAGGGGGGACGCAATCAGCCCCAGCATTTT. Its protein product is CASSQGGRNQPQHF.

Concerning this clone: This specimen includes other DNA sequences encoding the same CDR3. The chain links TRBV6-2 or TRBV6-3 to TRBJ1-5; D unresolved. V shed 2 bases and J shed 0 bases, with 2 bases lying between them. This CDR3 is 13 amino acids long. Looked up from germline, CDR1 is MNHEY and CDR2 is SVGEGT. CDR3 bases: TGTGCCAGCAGTTACCTTAGCAATCAGCCCCAGCATTTT. Its protein product is CASSYLSNQPQHF.

This chain links TRBV5-1 with TRBJ2-7, with D possibly TRBD1 on 5 matching bases. V dropped 4 bases and J dropped 2 bases, with 10 bases sitting between them. The germline V gene has CDR1 SGHRS and CDR2 YFSETQ. This CDR3 has 13 amino acids. The CDR3 loop is CASSHKTAYEQYF. As DNA, the CDR3 is TGCGCCAGCAGCCATAAGACAGCCTACGAGCAGTACTTC.

V usage is TRBV6-5 and J usage is TRBJ2-1; a possible D gene is TRBD2 (6 bases). The V and J ends lost 2 bases and 0 bases respectively, with 11 bases between them. This CDR3 has 16 amino acids. Germline loops: CDR1 MNHEY, CDR2 SVGAGI. The CDR3 coding sequence is TGTGCCAGCAGTTACGCTAGCGTGAGCTCCTACAATGAGCAGTTCTTC. It translates to CASSYASVSSYNEQFF.

The rearrangement joins TRBV11-1 to TRBJ2-6, with D unresolved. Trimming took 6 bases from V and 0 from J, leaving 6 bases between them. Germline values: CDR1 SGHAT, CDR2 FQDESV (reference sequence). The length of the CDR3 is 14 residues. The CDR3 DNA is TGTGCCAGCAGGGGCATCTCTGGGGCCAACGTCCTGACTTTC. It translates to CASRGISGANVLTF.

CDR3 DNA sequence: TGTGCCAGCAGTTTATGGGGTAGCCGTAGTAAGGAGACCCAGTACTTC. It yields the protein CASSLWGSRSKETQYF. The chain carries TRBV28 and TRBJ2-5; D gene unclear. Germline CDR1 reads MDHEN; CDR2 reads SYDVKM. CDR3 length: 16 amino acids. V dropped 0 bases and J dropped 5 bases, with 16 bases sitting between them.

V is TRBV19 and J is TRBJ2-5; a possible D gene is TRBD2 (12 bases). The V end lost 4 bases, the J end lost 3 bases, and 30 bases lay between the germline ends. This CDR3 has 20 residues. Germline V CDR1 and CDR2: LNHDA, SQIVND (reference sequence). CDR3: CASSTGTGGLAGGPEETQYF. The CDR3 bases are TGTGCCAGTAGTACAGGGACAGGGGGGCTAGCGGGAGGGCCCGAAGAGACCCAGTACTTC.

The V call is TRBV24-1, the J call TRBJ2-6, with D unresolved. The length of the CDR3 is 16 residues. The germline V and J ends were trimmed by 5 bases and 0 bases, with 10 bases remaining between them. Germline loops: CDR1 KGHDR, CDR2 SFDVKD. The CDR3 spells CATSGHRRSGANVLTF. In nucleotides, the CDR3 is TGTGCCACCAGTGGACACCGTCGCTCTGGGGCCAACGTCCTGACTTTC.

As regards this clone: The sample contains more than one DNA sequence encoding this CDR3. This chain connects TRBV5-1 to TRBJ2-7, with D possibly being TRBD2 (6 bases). The ends were cut back, 3 bases at V and 6 bases at J, with 10 bases in the middle. The CDR3 loop spans 12 amino acids. Germline lookup yields CDR1 SGHRS and CDR2 YFSETQ. CDR3: CASSSQGGEQYF. CDR3 nucleotide sequence: TGCGCCAGCAGCTCCCAGGGAGGCGAGCAGTACTTC.

The gene calls are TRBV3-1 (or the pseudogene TRBV3-2) and TRBJ2-3, with TRBD2 as a possible D gene (6 bases). Per the germline V gene, CDR1 is LGHDT and CDR2 is YNNKEL (reference sequence). V was trimmed by 5 bases and J by 1 base, leaving 19 bases between them. CDR3 length equals 17 residues. CDR3: CASSKRTIADRTDTQYF. The CDR3 nucleotides read TGTGCCAGCAGCAAGAGAACGATAGCGGATCGCACAGATACGCAGTATTTT.

The chain employs TRBV2 and TRBJ2-5; TRBD2 agrees at 8 bases. The CDR3 totals 15 residues. Germline V gene lookup returns CDR1 SNHLY and CDR2 FYNNEI. V gave up 8 bases and J gave up 6 bases; unmatched junction bases: 14. The DNA for the CDR3 is TGTGCCAGCCTGGGGCGGGCGGGGGGTGGCAAGACCCAGTACTTC. Translated, it gives CASLGRAGGGKTQYF.